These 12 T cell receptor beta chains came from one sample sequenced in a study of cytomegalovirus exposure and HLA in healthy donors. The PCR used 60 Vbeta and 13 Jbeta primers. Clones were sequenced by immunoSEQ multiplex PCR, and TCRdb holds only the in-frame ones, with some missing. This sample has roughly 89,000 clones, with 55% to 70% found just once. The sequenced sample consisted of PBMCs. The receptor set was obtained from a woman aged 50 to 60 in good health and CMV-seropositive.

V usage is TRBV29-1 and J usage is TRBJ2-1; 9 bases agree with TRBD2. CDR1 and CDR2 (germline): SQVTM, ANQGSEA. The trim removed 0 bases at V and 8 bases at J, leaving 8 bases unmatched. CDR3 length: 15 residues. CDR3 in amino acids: CSVEELTSGWDEQFF. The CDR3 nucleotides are TGCAGCGTTGAAGAACTGACTAGCGGTTGGGATGAGCAGTTCTTC.

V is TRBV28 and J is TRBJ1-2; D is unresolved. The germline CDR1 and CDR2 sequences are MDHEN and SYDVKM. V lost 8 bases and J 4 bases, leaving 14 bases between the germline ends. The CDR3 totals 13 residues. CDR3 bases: TGTGCCAGCTTCTACAGCGGCGCCTATGGCTACACCTTC. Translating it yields CASFYSGAYGYTF.

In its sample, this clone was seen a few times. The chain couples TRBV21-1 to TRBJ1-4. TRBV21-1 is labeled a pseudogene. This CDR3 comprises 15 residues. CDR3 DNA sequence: TGTGCCAGCAGCAAGCGAACCCGGGGGGAAGAAAAACTGTTTTTT. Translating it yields CASSKRTRGEEKLFF.

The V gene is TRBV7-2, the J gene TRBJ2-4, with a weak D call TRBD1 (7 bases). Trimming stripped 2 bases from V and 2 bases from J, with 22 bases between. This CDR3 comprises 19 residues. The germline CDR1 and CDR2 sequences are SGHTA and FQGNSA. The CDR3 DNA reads TGTGCCAGCAGCTTAAGGGGCTTGGAGGGGGCTGTGTCCAAAAACATTCAGTACTTC. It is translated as CASSLRGLEGAVSKNIQYF.

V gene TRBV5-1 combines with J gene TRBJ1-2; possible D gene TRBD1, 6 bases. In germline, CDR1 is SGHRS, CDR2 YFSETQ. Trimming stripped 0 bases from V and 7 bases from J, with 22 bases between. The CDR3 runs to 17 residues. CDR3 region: CASSLGAGATAVGGYTF. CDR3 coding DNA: TGCGCCAGCAGCTTGGGAGCAGGGGCCACGGCCGTGGGTGGCTACACCTTC.

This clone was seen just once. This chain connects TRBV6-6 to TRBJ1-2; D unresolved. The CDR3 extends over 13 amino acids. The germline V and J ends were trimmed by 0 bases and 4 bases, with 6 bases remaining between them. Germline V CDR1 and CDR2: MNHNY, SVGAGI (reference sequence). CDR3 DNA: TGTGCCAGCAGTTACTCGGGAGGCTATGGCTACACCTTC. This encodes CASSYSGGYGYTF.

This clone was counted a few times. In DNA form, the CDR3 reads TGTGCCAGCAGTGACGCTATGAACACTGAAGCTTTCTTT. Amino acids: CASSDAMNTEAFF. The rearrangement joins TRBV2 to TRBJ1-1; D gene unclear. Germline lookup yields CDR1 SNHLY and CDR2 FYNNEI. The V end was cut by 3 bases, the J end by 0 bases, with 5 bases between. The CDR3 is 13 amino acids.

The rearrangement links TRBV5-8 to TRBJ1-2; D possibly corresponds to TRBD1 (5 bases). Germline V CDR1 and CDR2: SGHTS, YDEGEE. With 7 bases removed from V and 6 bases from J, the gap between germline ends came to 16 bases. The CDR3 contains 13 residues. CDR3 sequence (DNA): TGTGCCAGCGTCATGGTGGAGGGGAATGGCTACACCTTC. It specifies CASVMVEGNGYTF.

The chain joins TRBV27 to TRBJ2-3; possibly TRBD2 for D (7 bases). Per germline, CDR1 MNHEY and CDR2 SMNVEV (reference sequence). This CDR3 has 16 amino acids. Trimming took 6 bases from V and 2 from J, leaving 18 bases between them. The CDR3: CASSYLRGGSTDTQYF. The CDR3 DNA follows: TGTGCCAGCAGCTACCTCCGCGGGGGCTCCACAGATACGCAGTATTTT.

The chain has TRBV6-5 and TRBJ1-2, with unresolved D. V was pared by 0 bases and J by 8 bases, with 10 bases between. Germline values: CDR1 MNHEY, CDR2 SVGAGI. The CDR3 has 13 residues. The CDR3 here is CASSYSISGGYTF. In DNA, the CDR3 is TGTGCCAGCAGTTACTCGATATCGGGAGGCTACACCTTC.

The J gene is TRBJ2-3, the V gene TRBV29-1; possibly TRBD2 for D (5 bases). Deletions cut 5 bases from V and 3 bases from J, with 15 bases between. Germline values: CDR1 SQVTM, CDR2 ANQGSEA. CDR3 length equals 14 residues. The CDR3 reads CSVRTGIETDTQYF. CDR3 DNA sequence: TGCAGCGTTAGAACCGGGATCGAGACAGATACGCAGTATTTT.

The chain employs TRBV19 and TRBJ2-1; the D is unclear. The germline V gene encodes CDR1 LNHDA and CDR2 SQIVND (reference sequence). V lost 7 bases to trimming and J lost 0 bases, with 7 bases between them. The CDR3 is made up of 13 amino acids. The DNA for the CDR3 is TGTGCCAGTACGGAGCCCTCCTACAATGAGCAGTTCTTC. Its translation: CASTEPSYNEQFF.